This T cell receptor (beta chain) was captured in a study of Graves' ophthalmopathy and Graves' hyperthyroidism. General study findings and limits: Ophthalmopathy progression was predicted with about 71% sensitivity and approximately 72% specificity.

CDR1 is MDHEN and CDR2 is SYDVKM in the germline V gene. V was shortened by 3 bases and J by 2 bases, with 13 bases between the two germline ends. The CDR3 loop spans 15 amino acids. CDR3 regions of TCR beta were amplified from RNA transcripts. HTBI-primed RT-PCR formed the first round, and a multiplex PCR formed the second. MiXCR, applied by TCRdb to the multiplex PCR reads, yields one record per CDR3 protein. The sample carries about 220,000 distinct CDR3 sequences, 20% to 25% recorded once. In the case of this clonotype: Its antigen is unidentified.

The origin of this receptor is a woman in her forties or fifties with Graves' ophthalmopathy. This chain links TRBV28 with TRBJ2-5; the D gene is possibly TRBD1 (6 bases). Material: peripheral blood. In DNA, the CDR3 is TGTGCCAGCAGTTTCTTTAACAGGGAACAAGAGACCCAGTACTTC. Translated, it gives CASSFFNREQETQYF. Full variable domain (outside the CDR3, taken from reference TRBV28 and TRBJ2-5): DVKVTQSSRYLVKRTGEKVFLECVQDMDHENMFWYRQDPGLGLRLIYFSYDVKMKEKGDIPEGYSVSREKKERFSLILESASTNQTSMYLCASSFFNREQETQYFGPGTRLLVL.